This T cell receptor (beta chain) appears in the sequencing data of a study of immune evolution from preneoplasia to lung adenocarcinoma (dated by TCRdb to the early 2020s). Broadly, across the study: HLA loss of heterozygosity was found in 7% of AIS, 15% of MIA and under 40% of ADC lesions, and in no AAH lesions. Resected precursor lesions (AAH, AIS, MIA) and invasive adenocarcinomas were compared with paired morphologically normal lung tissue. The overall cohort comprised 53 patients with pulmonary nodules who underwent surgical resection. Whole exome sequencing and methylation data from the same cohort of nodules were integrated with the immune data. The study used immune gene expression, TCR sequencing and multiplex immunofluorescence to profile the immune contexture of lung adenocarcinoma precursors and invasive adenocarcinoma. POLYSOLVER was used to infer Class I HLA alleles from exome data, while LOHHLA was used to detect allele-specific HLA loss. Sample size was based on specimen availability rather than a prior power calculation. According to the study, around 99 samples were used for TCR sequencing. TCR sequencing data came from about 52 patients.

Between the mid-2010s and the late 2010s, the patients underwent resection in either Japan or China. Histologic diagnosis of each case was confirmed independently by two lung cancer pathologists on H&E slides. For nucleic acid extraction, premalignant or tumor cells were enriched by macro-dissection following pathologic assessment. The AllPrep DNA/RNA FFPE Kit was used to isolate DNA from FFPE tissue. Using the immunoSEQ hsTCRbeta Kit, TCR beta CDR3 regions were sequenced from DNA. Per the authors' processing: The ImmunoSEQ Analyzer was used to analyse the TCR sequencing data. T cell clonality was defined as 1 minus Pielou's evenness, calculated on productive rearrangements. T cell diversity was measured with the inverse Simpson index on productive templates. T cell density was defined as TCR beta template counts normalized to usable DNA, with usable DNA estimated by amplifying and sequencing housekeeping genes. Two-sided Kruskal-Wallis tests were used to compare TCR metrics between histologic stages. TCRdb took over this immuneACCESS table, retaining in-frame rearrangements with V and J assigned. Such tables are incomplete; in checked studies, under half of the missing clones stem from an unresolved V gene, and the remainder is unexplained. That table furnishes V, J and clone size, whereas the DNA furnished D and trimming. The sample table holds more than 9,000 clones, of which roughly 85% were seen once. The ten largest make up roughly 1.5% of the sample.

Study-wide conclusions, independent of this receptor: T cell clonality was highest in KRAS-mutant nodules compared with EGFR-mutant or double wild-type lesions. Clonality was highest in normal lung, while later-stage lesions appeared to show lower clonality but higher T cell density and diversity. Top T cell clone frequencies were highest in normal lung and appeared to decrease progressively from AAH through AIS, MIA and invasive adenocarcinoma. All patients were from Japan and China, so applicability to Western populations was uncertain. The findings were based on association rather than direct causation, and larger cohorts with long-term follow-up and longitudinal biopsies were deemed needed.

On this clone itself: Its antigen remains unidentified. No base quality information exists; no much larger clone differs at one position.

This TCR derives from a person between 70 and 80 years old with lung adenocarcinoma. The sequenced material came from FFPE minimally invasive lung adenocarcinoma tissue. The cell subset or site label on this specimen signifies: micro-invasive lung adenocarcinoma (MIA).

The nucleotide sequence reads TGTGCCAGCTCACCAGAGGGCTTTAACAATGAGCAGTTCTTC. Protein translation: CASSPEGFNNEQFF. The chain is encoded by TRBV18 joined to TRBJ2-1; the best D guess is TRBD2, with 5 bases matching. V and J are truncated by 2 bases and 5 bases respectively, leaving an intervening sequence of 10 bases. The CDR1 and CDR2 encoded by the germline V gene are KGHSH and LQKENI. The CDR3 runs 14 amino acids, cysteine and phenylalanine included. This entry keeps only the CDR3 DNA: 42 bases, framed from base 1.